This is a list of T cell receptor beta chains from one sample in a study of blood T cell repertoires in COVID-19. Only in-frame clones appear in the TCRdb table, and some are missing; sequencing was by immunoSEQ multiplex PCR. The sample shows about 530,000 clones, approximately 88% of them seen only once. Sequencing was done on a sample of peripheral blood. Receptors originate from a woman between 45 and 60 years old with COVID-19, enrolled during active disease. Each CDR3 is given with its conserved first and last residue.

v_call: TRBV11-3; cdr3_length: 15; cdr3_aa: CASSDRGTGDETQYF
v_call: TRBV6-1; cdr3_length: 17; cdr3_aa: CASSEASGSARIYEQYF
v_call: TRBV5-1; cdr3_length: 13; cdr3_aa: CASSLGTSIEQFF
v_call: TRBV18; cdr3_length: 12; cdr3_aa: CASSPDRAVYTF
v_call: TRBV7-3; cdr3_length: 13; cdr3_aa: CASSLSGRYGYTF
v_call: TRBV19; cdr3_length: 15; cdr3_aa: CASSLGQYSGNTIYF
v_call: TRBV12-3/TRBV12-4; cdr3_length: 13; cdr3_aa: CASSRQGSGELFF
v_call: TRBV7-8; cdr3_length: 15; cdr3_aa: CASSLGQGRGTEAFF
v_call: TRBV19; cdr3_length: 15; cdr3_aa: CASSLDLEGANVLTF
v_call: TRBV5-8; cdr3_length: 17; cdr3_aa: CASSLVWPGTSSYEQYF
v_call: TRBV21-1; cdr3_length: 13; cdr3_aa: CASSLGAGQEAFF
v_call: TRBV2; cdr3_length: 16; cdr3_aa: CASSVLGQIQNQPQHF
v_call: TRBV4-1; cdr3_length: 16; cdr3_aa: CASSRLAGGPKETQYF
v_call: TRBV9; cdr3_length: 13; cdr3_aa: CASSLGGAGELFF
v_call: TRBV18; cdr3_length: 13; cdr3_aa: CASSGQGQDEQYF
v_call: TRBV6-5; cdr3_length: 14; cdr3_aa: CASSYSGGTYEQYF
v_call: TRBV25-1; cdr3_length: 13; cdr3_aa: CASSGGQGEPQHF
v_call: TRBV7-8; cdr3_length: 15; cdr3_aa: CASSLMVSSNQPQHF
v_call: TRBV3-1/TRBV3-2; cdr3_length: 16; cdr3_aa: CASSLGHSRFTDTQYF
v_call: TRBV7-2; cdr3_length: 13; cdr3_aa: CASSLTGGTEAFF
v_call: TRBV7-9; cdr3_length: 14; cdr3_aa: CASSLGGHTYEQYF
v_call: TRBV6-5; cdr3_length: 15; cdr3_aa: CASRVGTGGIQPQHF
v_call: TRBV7-8; cdr3_length: 14; cdr3_aa: CASSLERMNTEAFF
v_call: TRBV12-3/TRBV12-4; cdr3_length: 13; cdr3_aa: CASSSGSNQPQHF
v_call: TRBV6-6; cdr3_length: 12; cdr3_aa: CARSCRCDTQYF
v_call: TRBV10-1; cdr3_length: 13; cdr3_aa: CASSEGASYEQYF
v_call: TRBV5-4; cdr3_length: 16; cdr3_aa: CASSLGGLLNTGELFF